This T cell receptor beta chain is from a study of blood T cells in healthy people across ages. General study results and limits: Donor CMV status, an unknown factor, possibly confounded changes in expanded clonotypes. Aged donors had fewer naive CD4+ cells and lower diversity than long-lived donors. While age rose, TCR beta diversity per million T cells dropped in a roughly linear way.

This clonotype was counted a few times. Its antigen is still unknown. They isolated at least 7 million PBMCs from each sample. Alongside a J-beta primer mix, a sample-barcoded 5' primer served in a second PCR lasting about 7 to 11 cycles. One entry per CDR3 protein results from TCRdb running MiXCR on the 5' RACE reads. The sample carries about 1.8 million distinct CDR3 sequences, 49% recorded once. Looked up from germline, CDR1 is MNHEY and CDR2 is SVGEGT. Between the trimmed V and J ends, which lost 7 bases and 0 bases, there was a span of 22 bases. The CDR3 is made up of 18 amino acids. The gene calls are TRBV6-2 or TRBV6-3 and TRBJ2-4; D tentatively fits TRBD1 or TRBD2 (5 bases each). This receptor was obtained from a woman aged 40 to 49 in good health. Sequencing was done on a sample of blood. Here the CDR3 reads CASTAAPGTVLAKNIQYF. In DNA, the CDR3 is TGTGCCAGCACCGCGGCCCCAGGGACGGTACTAGCCAAAAACATTCAGTACTTC.